This TCR beta chain was recorded in a study of blood T cell repertoires in COVID-19. Across the study: Sites across the United States, Italy and Spain contributed samples from acute and convalescent COVID-19. The analysed material was cDNA or gDNA that came from T cells, B-cell-depleted T cells, or PBMCs.

Germline V gene sequence: CDR1 SGHTA, CDR2 FQGNSA. The CDR3 length is 15 residues. Trimming removed 5 bases from V and 5 bases from J; junction bases left unmatched: 5. In the original processing: The authors estimated nucleated cell counts from reference gene primer amplification. Clones were read by immunoSEQ multiplex PCR, and TCRdb kept only the in-frame ones, dropping some. V, J and clone size were drawn from that table, and D and trimming were deduced from the DNA. Here the sample spans 200,000 to 300,000 clones, roughly 86% being singletons. The chain joins TRBV7-2 to TRBJ2-1, with 11 bases fitting TRBD2. Sequencing input: peripheral blood. This TCR derives from a woman in her 30s who had recovered from COVID-19. CDR3 bases: TGTGCCAGCAGCACACTAGCGGGGGTTCACAATGAGCAGTTCTTC. Its translation: CASSTLAGVHNEQFF.